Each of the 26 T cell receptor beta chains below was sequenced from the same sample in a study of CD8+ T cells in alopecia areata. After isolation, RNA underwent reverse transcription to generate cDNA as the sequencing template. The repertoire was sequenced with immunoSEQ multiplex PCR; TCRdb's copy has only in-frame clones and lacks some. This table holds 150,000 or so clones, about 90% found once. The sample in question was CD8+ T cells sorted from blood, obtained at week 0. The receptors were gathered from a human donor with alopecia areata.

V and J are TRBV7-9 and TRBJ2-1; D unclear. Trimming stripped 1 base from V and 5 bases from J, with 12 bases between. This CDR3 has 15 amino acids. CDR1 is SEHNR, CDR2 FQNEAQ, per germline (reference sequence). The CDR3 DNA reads TGTGCCAGCAGCTTAGTGGTCGAATGGAACAATGAGCAGTTCTTC. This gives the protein CASSLVVEWNNEQFF.

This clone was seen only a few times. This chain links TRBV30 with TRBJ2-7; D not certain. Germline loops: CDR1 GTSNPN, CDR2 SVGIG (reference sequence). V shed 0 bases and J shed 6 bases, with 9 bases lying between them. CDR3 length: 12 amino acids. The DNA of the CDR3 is TGTGCCTGGAGTGTACTGGGCTCCGAGCAGTACTTC. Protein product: CAWSVLGSEQYF. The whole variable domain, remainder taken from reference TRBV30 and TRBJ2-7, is SQTIHQWPATLVQPVGSPLSLECTVEGTSNPNLYWYRQAAGRGLQLLFYSVGIGQISSEVPQNLSASRPQDRQFILSSKKLLLSDSGFYLCAWSVLGSEQYFGPGTRLTVT.

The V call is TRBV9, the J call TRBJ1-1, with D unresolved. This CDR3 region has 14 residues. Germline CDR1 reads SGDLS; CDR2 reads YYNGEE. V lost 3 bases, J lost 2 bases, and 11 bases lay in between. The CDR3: CASSANGLNTEAFF. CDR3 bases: TGTGCCAGCAGCGCCAACGGACTTAACACTGAAGCTTTCTTT.

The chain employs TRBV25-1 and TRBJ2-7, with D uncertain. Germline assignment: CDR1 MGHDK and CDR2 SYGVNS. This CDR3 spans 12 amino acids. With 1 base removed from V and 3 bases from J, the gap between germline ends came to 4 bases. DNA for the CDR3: TGTGCCAGCAGTGAATTGAACTACGAGCAGTACTTC. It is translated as CASSELNYEQYF.

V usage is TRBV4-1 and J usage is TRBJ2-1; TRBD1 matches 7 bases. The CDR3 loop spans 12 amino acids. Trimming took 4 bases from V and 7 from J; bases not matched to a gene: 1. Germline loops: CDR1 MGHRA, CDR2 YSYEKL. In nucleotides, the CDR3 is TGCGCCAGCAGCCGGACAGGTAATGAGCAGTTCTTC. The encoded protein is CASSRTGNEQFF.

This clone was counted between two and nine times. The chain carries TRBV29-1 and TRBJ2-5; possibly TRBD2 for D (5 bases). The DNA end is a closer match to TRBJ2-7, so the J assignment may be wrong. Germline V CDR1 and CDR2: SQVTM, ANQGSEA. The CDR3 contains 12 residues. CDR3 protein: CSVVSGAYEQYF. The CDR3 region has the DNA TGCAGCGTTGTAAGCGGAGCCTACGAGCAGTACTTC.

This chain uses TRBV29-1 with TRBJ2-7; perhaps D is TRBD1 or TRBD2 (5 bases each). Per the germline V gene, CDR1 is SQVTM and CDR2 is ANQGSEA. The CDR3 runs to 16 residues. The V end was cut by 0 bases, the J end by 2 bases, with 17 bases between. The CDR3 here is CSVEELSASGPYEQYF. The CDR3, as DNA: TGCAGCGTTGAAGAGTTGTCAGCCTCGGGGCCCTACGAGCAGTACTTC.

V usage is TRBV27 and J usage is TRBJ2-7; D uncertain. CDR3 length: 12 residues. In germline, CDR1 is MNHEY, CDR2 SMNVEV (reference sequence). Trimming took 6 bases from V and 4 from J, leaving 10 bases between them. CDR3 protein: CASSQGRYEQYF. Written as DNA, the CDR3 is TGTGCCAGCAGCCAAGGTAGATACGAGCAGTACTTC.

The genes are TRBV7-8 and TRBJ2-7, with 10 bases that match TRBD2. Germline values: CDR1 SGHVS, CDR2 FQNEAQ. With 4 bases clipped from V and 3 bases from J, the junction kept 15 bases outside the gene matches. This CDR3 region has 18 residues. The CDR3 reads CASSSVGLQQREGYEQYF. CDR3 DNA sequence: TGTGCCAGCAGCTCCGTTGGGCTCCAACAGCGGGAGGGCTACGAGCAGTACTTC.

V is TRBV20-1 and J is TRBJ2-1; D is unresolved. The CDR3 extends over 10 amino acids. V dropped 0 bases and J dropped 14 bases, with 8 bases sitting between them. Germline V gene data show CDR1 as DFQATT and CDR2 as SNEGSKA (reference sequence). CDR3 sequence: CSARDVMEFF. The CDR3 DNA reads TGCAGTGCTAGAGATGTGATGGAGTTCTTC.

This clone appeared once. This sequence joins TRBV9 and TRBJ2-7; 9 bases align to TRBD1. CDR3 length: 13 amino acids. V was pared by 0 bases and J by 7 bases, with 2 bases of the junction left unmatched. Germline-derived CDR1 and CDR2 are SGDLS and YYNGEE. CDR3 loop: CASSVGTGVEQYF. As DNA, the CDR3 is TGTGCCAGCAGCGTAGGGACAGGGGTAGAGCAGTACTTC.

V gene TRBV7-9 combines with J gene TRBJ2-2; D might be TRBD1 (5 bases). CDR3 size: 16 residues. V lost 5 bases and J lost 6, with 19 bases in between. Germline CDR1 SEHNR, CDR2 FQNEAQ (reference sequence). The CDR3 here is CASSTPESGWPGELFF. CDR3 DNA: TGTGCCAGCAGCACCCCCGAATCAGGGTGGCCCGGGGAGCTGTTTTTT.

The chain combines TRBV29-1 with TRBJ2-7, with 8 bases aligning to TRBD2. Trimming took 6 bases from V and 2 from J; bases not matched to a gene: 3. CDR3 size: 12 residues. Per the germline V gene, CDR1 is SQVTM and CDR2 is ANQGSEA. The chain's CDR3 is CSVSGGPYEQYF. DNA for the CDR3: TGCAGCGTATCGGGGGGGCCCTACGAGCAGTACTTC.

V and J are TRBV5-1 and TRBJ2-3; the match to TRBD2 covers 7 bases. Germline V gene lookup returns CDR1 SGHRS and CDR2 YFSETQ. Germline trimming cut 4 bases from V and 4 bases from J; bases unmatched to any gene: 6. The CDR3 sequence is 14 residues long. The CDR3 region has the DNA TGCGCCAGCAGCCCACCTAGCGGCCCAGATACGCAGTATTTT. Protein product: CASSPPSGPDTQYF.

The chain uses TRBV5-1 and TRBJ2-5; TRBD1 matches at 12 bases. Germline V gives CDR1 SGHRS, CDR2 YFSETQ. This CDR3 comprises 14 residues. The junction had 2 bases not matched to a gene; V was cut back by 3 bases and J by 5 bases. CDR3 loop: CASSSGQGAETQYF. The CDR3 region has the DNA TGCGCCAGCAGCTCGGGACAGGGGGCGGAGACCCAGTACTTC.

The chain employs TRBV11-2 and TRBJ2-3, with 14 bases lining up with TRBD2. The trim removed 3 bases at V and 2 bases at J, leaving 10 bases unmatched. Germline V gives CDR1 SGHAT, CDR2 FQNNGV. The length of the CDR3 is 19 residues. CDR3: CASSFPTSGGAIDTDTQYF. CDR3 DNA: TGTGCCAGCAGCTTTCCGACTAGCGGGGGGGCAATTGACACAGATACGCAGTATTTT.

The CDR3 spells CSVEGAQSSYNEQFF. CDR3 bases: TGCAGCGTTGAAGGTGCACAGAGCTCCTACAATGAGCAGTTCTTC. This chain connects TRBV29-1 to TRBJ2-1, with no clear D. The CDR3 covers 15 residues. The germline gives CDR1 SQVTM, CDR2 ANQGSEA. V lost 1 base to trimming and J lost 0 bases, with 10 bases between them.

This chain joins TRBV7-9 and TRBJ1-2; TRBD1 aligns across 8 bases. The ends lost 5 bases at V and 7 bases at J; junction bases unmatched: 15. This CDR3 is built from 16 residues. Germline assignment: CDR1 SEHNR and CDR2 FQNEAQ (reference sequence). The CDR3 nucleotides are TGTGCCAGCAGCCGGAGGATGAGGACAGGGCTTATTGGCTACACCTTC. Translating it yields CASSRRMRTGLIGYTF.

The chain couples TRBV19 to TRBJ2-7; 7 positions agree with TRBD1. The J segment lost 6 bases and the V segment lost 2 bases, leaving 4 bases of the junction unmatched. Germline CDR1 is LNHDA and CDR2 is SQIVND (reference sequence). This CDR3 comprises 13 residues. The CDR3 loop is CASSITRDSEQYF. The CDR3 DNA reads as TGTGCCAGTAGTATAACCCGGGACAGCGAGCAGTACTTC.

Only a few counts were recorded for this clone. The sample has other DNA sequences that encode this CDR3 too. The CDR3, as DNA: TGCAGCGTTGAAACTGCCTACGAGCAGTACTTC. This encodes CSVETAYEQYF. The chain is built from TRBV29-1 and TRBJ2-7; D gene ambiguous. This CDR3 has 11 amino acids. Germline values: CDR1 SQVTM, CDR2 ANQGSEA. V lost 2 bases to trimming and J lost 2 bases, with 4 bases between them.

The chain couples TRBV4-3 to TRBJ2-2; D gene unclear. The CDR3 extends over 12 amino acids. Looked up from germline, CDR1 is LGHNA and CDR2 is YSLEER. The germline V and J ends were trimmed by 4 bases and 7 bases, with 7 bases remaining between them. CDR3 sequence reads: CASSLFDGELFF. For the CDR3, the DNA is TGCGCCAGCAGCCTCTTCGACGGGGAGCTGTTTTTT.

The CDR3 coding sequence is TGTGCCAGCAGCTTAGAGGGGTTGGGGGAGCTGTTTTTT. Its translation is CASSLEGLGELFF. The J gene is TRBJ2-2, the V gene TRBV7-6; D may be TRBD1 (5 bases). The CDR3 consists of 13 residues. Germline CDR1 and CDR2: SGHVS and FNYEAQ. Between the trimmed V and J ends, which lost 1 base and 8 bases, there was a span of 8 bases.

The CDR3, as DNA: TGCGCCAGCAGCTCCTCGACAGGGGCCTCCTACGAGCAGTACTTC. Protein: CASSSSTGASYEQYF. V is TRBV5-1 and J is TRBJ2-7; 8 nucleotides agree with TRBD1. Looked up from germline, CDR1 is SGHRS and CDR2 is YFSETQ. CDR3 length: 15 residues. V was pared by 3 bases and J by 0 bases, with 5 bases of the junction left unmatched.

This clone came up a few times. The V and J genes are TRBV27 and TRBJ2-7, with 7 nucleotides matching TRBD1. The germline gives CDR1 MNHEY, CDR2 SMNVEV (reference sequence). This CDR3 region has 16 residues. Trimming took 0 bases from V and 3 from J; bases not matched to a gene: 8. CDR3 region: CASSLSRGRGYYEQYF. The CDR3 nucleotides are TGTGCCAGCAGTTTATCTCGTGGCAGGGGGTACTACGAGCAGTACTTC.

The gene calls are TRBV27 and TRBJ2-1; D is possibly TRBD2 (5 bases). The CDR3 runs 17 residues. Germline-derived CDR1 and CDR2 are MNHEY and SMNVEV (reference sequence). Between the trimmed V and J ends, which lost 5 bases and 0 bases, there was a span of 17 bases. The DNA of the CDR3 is TGTGCCAGCAGTCTCTCCCATAGCGAGAGCTCCTACAATGAGCAGTTCTTC. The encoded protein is CASSLSHSESSYNEQFF.

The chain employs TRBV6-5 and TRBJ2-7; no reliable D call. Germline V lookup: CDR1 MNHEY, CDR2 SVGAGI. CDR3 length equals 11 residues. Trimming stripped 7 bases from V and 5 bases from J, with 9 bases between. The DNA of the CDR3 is TGTGCCAGCACGTTCCGTGACGAGCAGTACTTC. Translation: CASTFRDEQYF.